The 6 T cell receptor beta chains in this list originate from one sample, sequenced in a study of T cell responses to AZD1222 COVID-19 vaccine. Generated by immunoSEQ multiplex PCR, the TCRdb table keeps only in-frame clones and is missing some. The sample holds 140,000 to 150,000 clones, about 94% seen once. Source: peripheral blood, taken on day 0 of AZD1222 vaccination. These receptors were taken from an adult in good health.

The chain joins TRBV29-1 to TRBJ1-2; D is ambiguous. The germline V gene has CDR1 SQVTM and CDR2 ANQGSEA. The CDR3 length is 13 residues. The CDR3 DNA follows: TGCTGCGCCACGGGAGGGACTAACTATGGCTACACCTTC. It is translated as CCATGGTNYGYTF.

V and J are TRBV10-3 and TRBJ2-3; 7 bases align to TRBD2. Germline values: CDR1 ENHRY, CDR2 SYGVKD. The CDR3 is 15 amino acids. V gave up 2 bases and J gave up 5 bases; unmatched junction bases: 7. The CDR3 bases are TGTGCCATCAGTGAGCCCTGGGCGGGAGTAGATACGCAGTATTTT. It encodes CAISEPWAGVDTQYF.

This chain uses TRBV5-6 with TRBJ2-1; tentatively, D is TRBD1 or TRBD2 (6 bases each). CDR1 is SGHDT, CDR2 YYEEEE, per germline. V was trimmed by 0 bases and J by 4 bases, leaving 14 bases between them. This CDR3 is built from 16 residues. The DNA of the CDR3 is TGTGCCAGCAGCTTGGGGGGGCGAGGACTATACAATGAGCAGTTCTTC. As protein: CASSLGGRGLYNEQFF.

V gene TRBV12-5 combines with J gene TRBJ1-5; D is undetermined. Germline loops: CDR1 LGHNT, CDR2 FRNRAP. V lost 0 bases to trimming and J lost 4 bases, with 7 bases between them. CDR3 length equals 14 residues. The CDR3 sequence is CASGLVLENQPQHF. The CDR3 nucleotides read TGTGCTAGTGGTTTGGTACTGGAGAATCAGCCCCAGCATTTT.

This clone was recorded a few times. The gene calls are TRBV4-1 and TRBJ1-4; maybe TRBD1 (6 bases). V lost 1 base and J 5 bases, leaving 14 bases between the germline ends. The CDR3 runs to 16 residues. Per the germline V gene, CDR1 is MGHRA and CDR2 is YSYEKL. For the CDR3, the DNA is TGCGCCAGCAGCCAAGCACAGGGAACGTTCAATGAAAAACTGTTTTTT. Translating it yields CASSQAQGTFNEKLFF.

The gene calls are TRBV29-1 and TRBJ2-5, with 7 bases aligning to TRBD2. The CDR3 sequence is 12 residues long. The V and J ends lost 8 bases and 1 base, in that order; junction bases with no gene match: 4. Germline V gene sequence: CDR1 SQVTM, CDR2 ANQGSEA. The CDR3 DNA follows: TGCAGCCTATGGACTAGCCAAGAGACCCAGTACTTC. It yields the protein CSLWTSQETQYF.